The table lists the clone carrying this TCR beta chain with many counts. RNA transcripts served as the template for amplifying TCR beta CDR3 regions. First-round RT-PCR of the TCR CDR3 relied on the HTBI primer set. TCRdb reprocessed the multiplex PCR reads with MiXCR, giving one entry per CDR3 protein. The sample contains approximately 710,000 distinct CDR3 sequences, about 18% of which appear only once. The data belong to a study of T cells in Graves' hyperthyroidism and ophthalmopathy. This CDR3 is built from 15 residues. V was clipped by 5 bases and J by 1 base, with 12 bases between them. Fresh peripheral blood, 10 ml, was the source of the PBMCs.

The sample consisted of blood. J is TRBJ2-1 and V is TRBV12-3 or TRBV12-4; either TRBD1 or TRBD2 may supply D (5 bases each). The TCR originated in a man between 45 and 60 years old with Graves' hyperthyroidism. This chain's CDR3 is CASSPGTPSYNEQFF. The CDR3 DNA sequence: TGTGCCAGCAGTCCGGGGACCCCGTCCTACAATGAGCAGTTCTTC.